The T cell receptor (beta chain) under discussion was sequenced for a study of blood T cell repertoires in COVID-19. Study information: Sites in the United States, Italy and Spain provided acute and convalescent COVID-19 samples.

V gave up 1 base and J gave up 0 bases, with 2 bases separating them. This CDR3 contains 14 residues. The germline gives CDR1 SGHNT, CDR2 YYREEE (reference sequence). This clone turned up a few times. Patients from Seattle were sampled longitudinally, starting during active infection. In the authors' workflow: Scientists estimated how many nucleated cells there were by amplifying reference gene primers. Profiled with immunoSEQ multiplex PCR; TCRdb holds only in-frame clones, not every one. That table supplies the V and J calls and clone size; D and trimming were determined from the DNA. This repertoire shows 300,000 to 350,000 clones, around nine tenths found once; its top ten account for roughly 6.6%.

The sequence derives from a woman in her seventies with COVID-19, enrolled during active disease. The chain joins TRBV5-4 to TRBJ1-6; D ambiguous. Sequencing was done on a sample of peripheral blood. Here the CDR3 DNA reads TGTGCCAGCAGCTTGCGCTCCTATAATTCACCCCTCCACTTT. Translation: CASSLRSYNSPLHF.